Shown below are 13 T cell receptor beta chains from a single sample sequenced in a study of blood T cell repertoires in COVID-19. The table came from immunoSEQ multiplex PCR; TCRdb's copy has only in-frame clones and leaves some out. The sample consists of approximately 100,000 clones, 85% of them appearing once. Sequencing used peripheral blood. Every receptor here comes from a man older than 75 with acute or convalescent COVID-19.

The V and J genes are TRBV2 and TRBJ1-1, with a weak D call TRBD1 (6 bases). Germline V gene sequence: CDR1 SNHLY, CDR2 FYNNEI. Trimming left V 3 bases short and J 3 bases short, with 17 bases between. The CDR3 runs to 16 residues. CDR3 sequence reads: CASSDNRVFKDTEAFF. For the CDR3, the DNA is TGTGCCAGCAGTGATAACAGGGTTTTCAAGGACACTGAAGCTTTCTTT. The full variable domain, in which reference TRBV2 and TRBJ1-1 provide the parts outside the CDR3, is EPEVTQTPSHQVTQMGQEVILRCVPISNHLYFYWYRQILGQKVEFLVSFYNNEISEKSEIFDDQFSVERPDGSNFTLKIRSTKLEDSAMYFCASSDNRVFKDTEAFFGQGTRLTVV.

This clone is a singleton in its sample. The CDR3 DNA reads TGTGCCATTTCTAGCGGGAGTATAGCCTACGAGCAGTACTTC. Its translation: CAISSGSIAYEQYF. The chain combines TRBV10-3 with TRBJ2-7, with 10 bases lining up with TRBD2. V was clipped by 9 bases and J by 2 bases; unmatched bases: 7. CDR3 size: 14 residues. In germline, CDR1 is ENHRY, CDR2 SYGVKD.

The CDR3 DNA is TGTGCCAGCAGAGAGACAGGACTCCCCGGGGAGCTGTTTTTT. Residues: CASRETGLPGELFF. The gene calls are TRBV2 and TRBJ2-2, with TRBD1 as a possible D gene (6 bases). Trimming stripped 6 bases from V and 6 bases from J, with 14 bases between. The CDR3 contains 14 residues. Germline V lookup: CDR1 SNHLY, CDR2 FYNNEI. Looking up the rest from reference TRBV2 and TRBJ2-2 gives the full variable domain: EPEVTQTPSHQVTQMGQEVILRCVPISNHLYFYWYRQILGQKVEFLVSFYNNEISEKSEIFDDQFSVERPDGSNFTLKIRSTKLEDSAMYFCASRETGLPGELFFGEGSRLTVL.

This clone was detected only a few times. The gene calls are TRBV3-1 (or the pseudogene TRBV3-2) and TRBJ2-7; 11 nucleotides match TRBD2. The V gene's germline CDR1 is LGHDT and CDR2 YNNKEL (reference sequence). V trimming: 3 bases; J trimming: 1 base; junction bases outside the gene matches: 2. The CDR3 has 15 amino acids. Here the CDR3 DNA reads TGTGCCAGCAGCCAGAGACTAGCGGGATCCTACGAGCAGTACTTC. Amino acids: CASSQRLAGSYEQYF.

This chain joins TRBV11-3 and TRBJ2-1; TRBD2 agrees at 12 bases. V was pared by 4 bases and J by 7 bases, with 8 bases of the junction left unmatched. In germline, CDR1 is SGHNT, CDR2 YENEEA. This CDR3 is 16 amino acids long. This chain's CDR3 is CASSSLAGGRINEQFF. The DNA of the CDR3 is TGTGCCAGCAGCTCTCTAGCGGGAGGGCGAATTAATGAGCAGTTCTTC.

The genes are TRBV19 and TRBJ2-7; TRBD2 is a possible D gene (6 bases). In germline, CDR1 is LNHDA, CDR2 SQIVND (reference sequence). This CDR3 comprises 14 residues. Between the trimmed V and J ends, which lost 7 bases and 0 bases, there was a span of 13 bases. CDR3 DNA sequence: TGTGCCAGTAAATCTAGCGATAGCTCCTACGAGCAGTACTTC. It translates to CASKSSDSSYEQYF.

This clone showed up just once. V usage is TRBV30 and J usage is TRBJ2-6, with 12 nucleotides matching TRBD1. J lost 11 bases, V lost 7 bases, and 6 bases had no gene match. The CDR3 has 13 residues. Germline V gene data show CDR1 as GTSNPN and CDR2 as SVGIG (reference sequence). The CDR3: CASTGTGGDVLTF. The CDR3 nucleotides are TGTGCCTCCACCGGGACAGGGGGCGACGTCCTGACTTTC.

V is TRBV18 and J is TRBJ2-3; 9 bases are a match to TRBD2. The CDR3 spans 17 residues. J was trimmed by 1 base and V by 3 bases; bases with no gene match: 8. Germline CDR1 reads KGHSH; CDR2 reads LQKENI. The DNA of the CDR3 is TGTGCCAGCTCACCCCTTAGCGGGAGTGAGGGCACAGATACGCAGTATTTT. This translates into CASSPLSGSEGTDTQYF.

This chain uses TRBV30 with TRBJ2-2; D gene uncertain. Trimming cost V 2 bases and J 7 bases, with 14 bases left between them. This CDR3 is built from 14 residues. Germline lookup yields CDR1 GTSNPN and CDR2 SVGIG (reference sequence). CDR3 residues: CAWSLNVAGGELFF. CDR3 sequence (DNA): TGTGCCTGGAGTCTCAATGTGGCTGGCGGGGAGCTGTTTTTT.

This chain joins TRBV7-3 and TRBJ2-2, with TRBD2 matching over 10 bases. From germline, CDR1 is SGHTA and CDR2 FQGTGA. The J segment lost 3 bases and the V segment lost 3 bases, leaving 4 bases of the junction unmatched. The CDR3 is made up of 16 amino acids. In nucleotides, the CDR3 is TGTGCCAGCAGCTTCGGACTAGCGGACGACACCGGGGAGCTGTTTTTT. Its protein product is CASSFGLADDTGELFF.

The chain employs TRBV5-4 and TRBJ2-1; 12 bases line up with TRBD2. J lost 9 bases, V lost 3 bases, and 13 bases had no gene match. This CDR3 is built from 17 residues. Germline-derived CDR1 and CDR2 are SGHNT and YYREEE (reference sequence). The CDR3 region is CASSSRTSGTVTGEQFF. In DNA form, the CDR3 reads TGTGCCAGCAGCTCGCGGACTAGCGGGACGGTAACGGGTGAGCAGTTCTTC.

Details on this clone: Distinct nucleotide sequences in the sample also encode this CDR3. The gene calls are TRBV18 and TRBJ2-5; a possible D gene is TRBD2 (5 bases). Looked up from germline, CDR1 is KGHSH and CDR2 is LQKENI. The CDR3 spans 13 residues. Trimming removed 3 bases at V and 5 bases at J, with 10 bases between. The CDR3 sequence is CASSPDPGETQYF. The CDR3 DNA reads as TGTGCCAGCTCACCGGACCCGGGGGAGACCCAGTACTTC.

This clone turned up a few times. This rearrangement joins TRBV9 to TRBJ2-3; 10 nucleotides agree with TRBD1. Germline values: CDR1 SGDLS, CDR2 YYNGEE. The trim removed 3 bases at V and 4 bases at J, leaving 5 bases unmatched. The CDR3 sequence is 15 residues long. As DNA, the CDR3 is TGTGCCAGCAGCGCCGGGGACAGGGGCTCAGATACGCAGTATTTT. It is translated as CASSAGDRGSDTQYF.